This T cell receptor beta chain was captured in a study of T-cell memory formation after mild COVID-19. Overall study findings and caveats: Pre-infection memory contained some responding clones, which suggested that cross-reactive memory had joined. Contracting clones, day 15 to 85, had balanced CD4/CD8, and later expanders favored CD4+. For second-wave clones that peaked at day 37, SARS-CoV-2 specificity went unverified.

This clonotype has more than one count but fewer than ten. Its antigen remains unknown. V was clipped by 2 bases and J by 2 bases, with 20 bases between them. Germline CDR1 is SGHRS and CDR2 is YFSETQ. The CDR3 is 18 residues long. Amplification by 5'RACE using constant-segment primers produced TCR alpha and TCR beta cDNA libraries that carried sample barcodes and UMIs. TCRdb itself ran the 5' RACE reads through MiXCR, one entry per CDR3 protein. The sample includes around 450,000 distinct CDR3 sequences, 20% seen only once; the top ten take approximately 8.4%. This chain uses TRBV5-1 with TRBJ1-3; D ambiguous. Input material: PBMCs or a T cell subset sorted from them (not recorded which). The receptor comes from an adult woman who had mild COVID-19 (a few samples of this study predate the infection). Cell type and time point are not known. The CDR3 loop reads CASSLGPHGVRTGNTIYF. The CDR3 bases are TGCGCCAGCAGCTTAGGACCCCACGGGGTTCGCACTGGAAACACCATATATTTT.